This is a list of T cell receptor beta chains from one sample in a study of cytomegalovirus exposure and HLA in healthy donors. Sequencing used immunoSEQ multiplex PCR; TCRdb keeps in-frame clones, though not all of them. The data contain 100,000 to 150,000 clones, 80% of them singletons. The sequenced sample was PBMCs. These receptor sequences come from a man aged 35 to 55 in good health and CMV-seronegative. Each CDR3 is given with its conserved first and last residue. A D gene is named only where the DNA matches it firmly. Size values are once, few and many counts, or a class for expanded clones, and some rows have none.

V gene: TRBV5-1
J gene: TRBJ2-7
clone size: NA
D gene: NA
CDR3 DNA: TGCGCCAGCAGCTTCCTAGGGGGGGAGGCCTACGAGCAGTACTTC
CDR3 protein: CASSFLGGEAYEQYF

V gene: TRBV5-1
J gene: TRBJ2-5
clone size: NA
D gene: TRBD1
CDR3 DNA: TGCGCCAGCAGCTTGGGGACAGGGGCGCAGACCCAGTACTTC
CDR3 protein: CASSLGTGAQTQYF

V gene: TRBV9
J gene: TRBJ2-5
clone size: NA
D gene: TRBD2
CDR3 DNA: TGTGCCAGCAGCGTAGTCGGGGGGAGCCAAGAGACCCAGTACTTC
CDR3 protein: CASSVVGGSQETQYF

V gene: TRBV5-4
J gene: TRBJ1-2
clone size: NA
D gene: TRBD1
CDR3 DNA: TGTGCCAGCAGCTTCGGACAGGGCTCTAACTATGGCTACACCTTC
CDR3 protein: CASSFGQGSNYGYTF

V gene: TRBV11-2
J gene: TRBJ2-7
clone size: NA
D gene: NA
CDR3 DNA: TGTGCCAGCAGATCAGGGATTGAGCAGTACTTC
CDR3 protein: CASRSGIEQYF

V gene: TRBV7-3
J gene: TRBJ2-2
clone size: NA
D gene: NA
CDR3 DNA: TGTGCCAGCAGCTTAGGCACGTCGAACACCGGGGAGCTGTTTTTT
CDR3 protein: CASSLGTSNTGELFF

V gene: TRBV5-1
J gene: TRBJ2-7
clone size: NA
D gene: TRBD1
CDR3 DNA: TGCGCCAGCAGCTCGAGGACAGGGGACGGCGAGCAGTACTTC
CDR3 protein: CASSSRTGDGEQYF

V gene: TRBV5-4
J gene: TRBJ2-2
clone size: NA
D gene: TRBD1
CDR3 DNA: TGTGCCAGCGGGGCCGGGACAGACTTTAACACCGGGGAGCTGTTTTTT
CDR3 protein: CASGAGTDFNTGELFF

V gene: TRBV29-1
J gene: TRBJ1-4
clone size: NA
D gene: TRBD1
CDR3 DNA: TGCAGCGTTGGGACAGGTCTTCGAGGGGGGTGTGAAAAACTGTTTTTT
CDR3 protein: CSVGTGLRGGCEKLFF

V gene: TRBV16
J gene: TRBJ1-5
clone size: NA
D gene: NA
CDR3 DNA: TGTGCCAGCAGCCACTCGGGGGAGGGGAGACAGCCCCAGCATTTT
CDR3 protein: CASSHSGEGRQPQHF

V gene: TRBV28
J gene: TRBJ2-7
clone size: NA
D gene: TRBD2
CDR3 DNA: TGTGCCAGCAGTTTTACGGGGACTAGCGGGGTCTACGAGCAGTACTTC
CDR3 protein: CASSFTGTSGVYEQYF

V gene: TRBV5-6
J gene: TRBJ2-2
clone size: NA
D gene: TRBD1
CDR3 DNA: TGTGCCAGCAGCGCACAGGGGGCTTTAGGCGGGGAGCTGTTTTTT
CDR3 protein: CASSAQGALGGELFF

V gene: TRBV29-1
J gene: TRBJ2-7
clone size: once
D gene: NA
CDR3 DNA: TGCAGCGTTGAGGGGCCGACCGGGACTCCCGGCTCCTACGAGCAGTACTTC
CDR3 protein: CSVEGPTGTPGSYEQYF

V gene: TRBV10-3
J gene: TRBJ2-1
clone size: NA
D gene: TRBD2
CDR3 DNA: TGTGCCATCAGCTGGACTAGCGGGAGTCACTCCTACAATGAGCAGTTCTTC
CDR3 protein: CAISWTSGSHSYNEQFF

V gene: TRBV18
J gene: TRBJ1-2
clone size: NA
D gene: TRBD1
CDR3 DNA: TGTGCCAGCTCACCACCCGCAGGGGGCTTTGGCTACACCTTC
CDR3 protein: CASSPPAGGFGYTF

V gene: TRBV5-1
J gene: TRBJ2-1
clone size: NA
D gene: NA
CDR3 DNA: TGCGCCAGCAGCCCCCCGGGACTTCGAATCGGCAATGAGCAGTTCTTC
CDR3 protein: CASSPPGLRIGNEQFF

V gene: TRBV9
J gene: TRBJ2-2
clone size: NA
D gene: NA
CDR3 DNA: TGTGCCACCCGCAGGGACACCGGGGAGCTGTTTTTT
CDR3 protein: CATRRDTGELFF